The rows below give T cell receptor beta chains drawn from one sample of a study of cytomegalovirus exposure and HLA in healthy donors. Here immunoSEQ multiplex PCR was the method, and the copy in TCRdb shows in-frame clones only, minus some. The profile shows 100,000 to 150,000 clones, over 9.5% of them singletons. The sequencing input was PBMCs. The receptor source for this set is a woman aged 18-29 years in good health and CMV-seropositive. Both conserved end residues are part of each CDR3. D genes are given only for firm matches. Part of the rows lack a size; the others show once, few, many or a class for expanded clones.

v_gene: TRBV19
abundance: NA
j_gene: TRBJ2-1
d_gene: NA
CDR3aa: CASSFTLQGYNEQFF
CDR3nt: TGTGCCAGTAGCTTTACCCTACAGGGTTACAATGAGCAGTTCTTC

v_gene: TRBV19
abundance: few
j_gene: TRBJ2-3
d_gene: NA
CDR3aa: CASSIAGGPSDTQYF
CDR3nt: TGTGCCAGTAGTATAGCCGGAGGGCCCTCAGATACGCAGTATTTT

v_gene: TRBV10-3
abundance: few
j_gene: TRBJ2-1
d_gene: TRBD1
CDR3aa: CAISELTGGKNEQFF
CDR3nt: TGTGCCATCAGTGAGTTGACAGGGGGCAAAAATGAGCAGTTCTTC

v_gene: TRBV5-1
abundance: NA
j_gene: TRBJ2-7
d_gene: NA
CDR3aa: CASSRDYEQYF
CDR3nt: TGCGCCAGCAGCCGAGACTACGAGCAGTACTTC

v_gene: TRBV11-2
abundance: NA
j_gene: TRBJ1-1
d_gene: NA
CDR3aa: CASSWSDRTTEAFF
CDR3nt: TGTGCCAGCAGCTGGAGCGACAGGACGACTGAAGCTTTCTTT

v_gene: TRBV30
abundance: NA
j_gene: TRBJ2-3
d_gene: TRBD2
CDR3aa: CAWTLIAGAADTQYF
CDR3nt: TGTGCCTGGACCCTAATAGCGGGAGCCGCAGATACGCAGTATTTT

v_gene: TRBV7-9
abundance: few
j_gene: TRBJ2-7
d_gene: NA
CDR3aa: CASSLGLSEQYF
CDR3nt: TGTGCCAGCAGCCTAGGTCTGAGCGAGCAGTACTTC

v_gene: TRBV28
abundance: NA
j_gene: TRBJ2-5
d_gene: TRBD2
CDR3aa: CASSSLAGDAETQYF
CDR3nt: TGTGCCAGCAGTTCCTTAGCGGGAGACGCAGAGACCCAGTACTTC

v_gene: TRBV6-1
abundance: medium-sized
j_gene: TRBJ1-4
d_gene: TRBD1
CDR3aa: CASSEGQGSEKLFF
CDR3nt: TGTGCCAGCAGTGAGGGACAGGGAAGTGAAAAACTGTTTTTT

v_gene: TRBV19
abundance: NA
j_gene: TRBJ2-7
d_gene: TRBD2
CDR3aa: CASRDASGGVYEQYF
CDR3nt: TGTGCCAGTAGAGATGCTAGCGGGGGAGTCTACGAGCAGTACTTC

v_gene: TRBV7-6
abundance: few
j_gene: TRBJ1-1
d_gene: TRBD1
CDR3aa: CASSAHRGGTEAFF
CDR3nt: TGTGCCAGCAGCGCCCACAGGGGAGGAACTGAAGCTTTCTTT

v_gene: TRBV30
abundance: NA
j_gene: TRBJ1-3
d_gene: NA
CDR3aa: CAWRVNRGGTIYF
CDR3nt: TGTGCCTGGAGGGTGAATCGGGGGGGAACCATATATTTT

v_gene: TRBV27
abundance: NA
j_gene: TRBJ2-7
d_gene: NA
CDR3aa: CASSPQGKLFYEQYF
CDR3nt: TGTGCCAGCAGCCCCCAGGGAAAGTTGTTCTACGAGCAGTACTTC

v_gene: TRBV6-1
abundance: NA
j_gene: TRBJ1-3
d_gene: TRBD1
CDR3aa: CASSWDSTNGNTIYF
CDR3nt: TGTGCCAGCAGCTGGGACAGTACTAACGGAAACACCATATATTTT

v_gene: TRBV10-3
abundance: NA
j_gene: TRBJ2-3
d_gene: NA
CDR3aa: CAISDLEEAPFAQYF
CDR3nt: TGTGCCATCAGTGATTTAGAGGAGGCCCCTTTTGCGCAGTATTTT

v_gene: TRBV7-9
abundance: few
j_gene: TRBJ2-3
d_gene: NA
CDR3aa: CASSSRTLGRLLLTDTQYF
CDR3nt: TGTGCCAGCAGCTCTAGGACCCTGGGGAGGCTCCTACTCACAGATACGCAGTATTTT

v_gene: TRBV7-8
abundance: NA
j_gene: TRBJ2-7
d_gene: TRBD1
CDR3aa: CASSLVGTGLYEQYF
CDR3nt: TGTGCCAGCAGCTTAGTGGGGACAGGCCTATACGAGCAGTACTTC

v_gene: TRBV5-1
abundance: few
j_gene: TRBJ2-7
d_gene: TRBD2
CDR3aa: CASSPGTSGSKDEQYF
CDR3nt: TGCGCCAGCAGCCCCGGGACTAGCGGGAGTAAGGACGAGCAGTACTTC

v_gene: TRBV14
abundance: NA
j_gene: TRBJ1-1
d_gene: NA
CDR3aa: CASSQDHFPEAFF
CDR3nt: TGTGCCAGCAGCCAAGACCACTTCCCTGAAGCTTTCTTT